One T cell receptor beta chain is described in this entry. The CDR3 totals 15 residues. Unmatched junction bases numbered 10, after V lost 2 bases and J lost 8 bases. Germline V gene lookup returns CDR1 PRHDT and CDR2 FYEKMQ (reference sequence). The record originates from a study of blood T cell repertoires in COVID-19. In the original analysis: Estimates of nucleated cell counts were drawn from the amplification of reference gene primers. Libraries were prepared by immunoSEQ multiplex PCR; TCRdb keeps only in-frame clonotypes and omits some of them. The DNA gave D and trimming, while V, J and clone size come from that table. Of about 60,000 clones listed, around four fifths were seen once; the top ten hold less than 4.5%.

The sequencing input was peripheral blood. The chain joins TRBV13 to TRBJ1-2, with 8 bases matching TRBD1. This TCR derives from a man aged 55 to 70 with acute or convalescent COVID-19. CDR3 nucleotides: TGTGCCAGCAGCTTAAGGGGACAGGCCCCTGGCGGCTACACCTTC. It yields the protein CASSLRGQAPGGYTF.